A single TCR beta chain is shown here with its context. The data were obtained in a study of blood T cell repertoires in COVID-19. Some clones are missing from TCRdb's copy, which holds only in-frame ones; the method was immunoSEQ multiplex PCR. The sample lists about 260,000 clones, around 89% seen once, with more than 1% in the top ten. This CDR3 is built from 15 residues. Per the germline V gene, CDR1 is MGHRA and CDR2 is YSYEKL. The trim removed 4 bases at V and 8 bases at J, leaving 10 bases unmatched. The sequence came from a woman in her thirties or forties with acute COVID-19. Sequencing was carried out using PBMCs or T cells enriched from blood (not recorded which). The chain employs TRBV4-1 and TRBJ1-4, with 7 bases fitting TRBD1. The CDR3 DNA sequence: TGCGCCAGCAGCCGCAGAACGGACAGGCCCGAAAAACTGTTTTTT. It is translated as CASSRRTDRPEKLFF.